This TCR beta chain emerged from a study of shared clonotypes between healthy human individuals. As for the study in general: In total, the donors were a couple of women and three men aged 18 to 49.

The CDR3 loop spans 17 amino acids. Germline V gene sequence: CDR1 SGHVS, CDR2 FNYEAQ. V was pared by 2 bases and J by 6 bases, with 12 bases of the junction left unmatched. Genomic DNA belonging to each subset was distributed in equal measure over several immunoSEQ plates. The assay was immunoSEQ multiplex PCR, and TCRdb's table has in-frame clones only and misses some. The data show 450,000 to 650,000 clones, just over 75% seen once. Unsorted samples drew genomic DNA from 85 million to 90 million PBMCs. This TCR came from a woman in her 40s in good health. Some clones in this sample may be carry-over from other donors' samples. V usage is TRBV7-6 and J usage is TRBJ2-5, with 10 nucleotides matching TRBD2. Sequencing was done on a sample of PBMCs. CDR3 DNA: TGTGCCAGCAGCTTATGGAGTGTAGCGGGAGGTGCAAAGACCCAGTACTTC. Amino acids: CASSLWSVAGGAKTQYF.